What follows are 10 T cell receptor beta chains derived from one specimen sequenced in a study of blood T cell repertoires in COVID-19. The repertoire was sequenced with immunoSEQ multiplex PCR; TCRdb's copy has only in-frame clones and lacks some. Counted here are 25,000 to 30,000 clones, roughly 80% occurring once; the ten biggest clones make up around 7.9%. Sequencing was done on a sample of peripheral blood. The source of these receptors is an older woman with active or convalescent COVID-19.

This clone was counted a single time. V usage is TRBV19 and J usage is TRBJ2-3; 12 positions agree with TRBD2. The trim removed 3 bases at V and 6 bases at J, leaving 10 bases unmatched. Germline V gene sequence: CDR1 LNHDA, CDR2 SQIVND (reference sequence). The CDR3 consists of 17 residues. CDR3 nucleotide sequence: TGTGCCAGTAGTATCACCGGTGGGCTAGCGGGGGGGGATACGCAGTATTTT. Translation gives CASSITGGLAGGDTQYF.

The CDR3 DNA sequence: TGTGCCAGCAGCTTAGACAGTCCTGGACTAGCTAGTCATGAGCAGTTCTTC. This translates into CASSLDSPGLASHEQFF. This chain connects TRBV7-8 to TRBJ2-1, with 8 nucleotides matching TRBD2. The CDR3 consists of 17 residues. Germline V gene lookup returns CDR1 SGHVS and CDR2 FQNEAQ. Trimming cost V 1 base and J 8 bases; bases outside gene matches: 13.

This clone was counted between two and nine times. The chain carries TRBV6-2 or TRBV6-3 and TRBJ1-2; a weak D match, TRBD1 (6 bases). V lost 5 bases and J lost 2, with 12 bases in between. The germline CDR1 and CDR2 sequences are MNHEY and SVGEGT. The CDR3 is made up of 14 amino acids. In DNA form, the CDR3 reads TGTGCCAGCAGTCCCTCCGGGACAAACTATGGCTACACCTTC. Translated, it gives CASSPSGTNYGYTF.

The chain employs TRBV3-1 (or the pseudogene TRBV3-2) and TRBJ1-4; unclear D gene. Trimming removed 4 bases at V and 8 bases at J, with 11 bases between. This CDR3 comprises 13 residues. Germline values: CDR1 LGHDT, CDR2 YNNKEL (reference sequence). CDR3: CASSRGWEEKLFF. CDR3 sequence (DNA): TGTGCCAGCAGCCGAGGGTGGGAAGAAAAACTGTTTTTT.

The genes are TRBV5-6 and TRBJ1-6; 9 bases match TRBD1. The CDR3 totals 14 residues. Germline CDR1 is SGHDT and CDR2 is YYEEEE. Trimming cost V 4 bases and J 13 bases; bases outside gene matches: 9. The CDR3 coding sequence is TGTGCCAGCAGCCCCGGGACAGGGAATAATCCCCTCCACTTT. Amino acids: CASSPGTGNNPLHF.

This chain joins TRBV10-2 and TRBJ1-2; 7 nucleotides line up with TRBD1. Unmatched junction bases numbered 5, after V lost 6 bases and J lost 4 bases. The CDR3 loop spans 13 amino acids. The V gene's germline CDR1 is WSHSY and CDR2 SAAADI. The CDR3 DNA follows: TGCGCCAGCAGCCCCGACAGGGCCTATGGCTACACCTTC. Its protein is CASSPDRAYGYTF.

The chain recombines TRBV15 with TRBJ2-2, with D perhaps matching TRBD2 (7 bases). V was pared by 8 bases and J by 7 bases, with 17 bases between. CDR1 and CDR2 from the germline V gene are LNHNV and YYDKDF (reference sequence). The CDR3 length is 14 residues. CDR3 region: CATQRTGRGGELFF. CDR3 coding DNA: TGTGCCACCCAACGTACAGGGAGGGGCGGGGAGCTGTTTTTT.

The chain employs TRBV7-2 and TRBJ1-2, with TRBD1 matching over 7 bases. In germline, CDR1 is SGHTA, CDR2 FQGNSA. Trimming at V came to 4 bases and at J to 8 bases, leaving 16 bases not matched to a gene. This CDR3 contains 16 residues. The CDR3 spells CASSSPGLGGMGGYTF. CDR3 sequence (DNA): TGTGCCAGCAGCTCCCCTGGTTTAGGGGGCATGGGGGGCTACACCTTC.

This clone was seen a single time. The chain combines TRBV15 with TRBJ1-4; D possibly corresponds to TRBD1 (6 bases). Deletions cut 0 bases from V and 8 bases from J, with 13 bases between. The length of the CDR3 is 15 residues. CDR1 and CDR2 from the germline V gene are LNHNV and YYDKDF (reference sequence). The CDR3 DNA is TGTGCCACCAGCAGAGATAGGACTAGGGGGGAAAAACTGTTTTTT. It codes for CATSRDRTRGEKLFF.

The rearrangement links TRBV19 to TRBJ2-2, with TRBD1 as a possible D gene (5 bases). The CDR3 length is 14 residues. CDR1 is LNHDA, CDR2 SQIVND, per germline (reference sequence). Between the trimmed V and J ends, which lost 5 bases and 1 base, there was a span of 8 bases. CDR3: CASSGQGNTGELFF. The CDR3 DNA is TGTGCCAGTAGTGGCCAGGGGAACACCGGGGAGCTGTTTTTT.